The clone carrying this TCR beta chain was seen repeatedly, ten times or more. Trimming took off 2 bases at V and 0 bases at J, with 6 bases between the two ends. The CDR3 length is 13 residues. Per the germline V gene, CDR1 is SGHRS and CDR2 is YFSETQ. This sample is part of a study of identical twins. TCRdb re-analysed the 5' RACE reads in MiXCR, keeping a single row per CDR3 protein. The sample has about 1.7 million distinct CDR3 sequences, about 32% seen once. The genes are TRBV5-1 and TRBJ2-7; D uncertain. The specimen was cord blood. This TCR was recovered from a newborn girl in good health. The CDR3 region has the DNA TGCGCCAGCAGCTTTGAGGACTCCTACGAGCAGTACTTC. Residues: CASSFEDSYEQYF.